This entry features one TCR beta chain sequence. The clone's antigen remains unknown. No much larger clone exists at a distance of one base, and base qualities are not known. The data belong to a study of blood T cells in healthy people across ages (dated by TCRdb to between 2015 and 2017). Study-wide context: In model experiments, template switching captured about one uniquely barcoded TCR beta cDNA molecule for every two T cells. Donors were grouped into four age groups: young (average 16 years), middle-aged (roughly 37), aged (roughly 62) and long-lived (approximately 81). To track age-related changes in TCR beta repertoire diversity, the study relied on deep sequencing normalized with unique cDNA molecular identifiers. For two donors (one aged 18 to 30 and one aged 80 or older), the study analyzed two additional independent replicas of 1 million unique cDNA reads from the same blood draw. Donors of different ages were randomly distributed across sequencing lanes to avoid experimental bias.

Looking up the germline V gene yields CDR1 SGHRS and CDR2 YFSETQ. Relative to germline, V is 6 bases shorter and J is 2 bases shorter, with 8 bases between their ends. The CDR3 goes from the cysteine to the phenylalanine over 12 residues. The entry retains the CDR3 DNA only, 36 bases that are in frame from base 1. Donors were 30 to 45 systemically healthy Caucasian individuals from Russia aged roughly 6 to 90 years. Each donor gave around 9 milliliters of peripheral blood, collected into EDTA-treated Vacutainer tubes. Ficoll-Paque density-gradient centrifugation was used to isolate PBMCs, with at least 6 million per sample. Total RNA, at least 5 micrograms per sample, was extracted from PBMCs with Trizol reagent. The percentages of naive CD45RAhigh/CD27high T cells were determined by flow cytometry on a PBMC aliquot from every donor. The receptor library was made with 5' RACE. The instrument was an Illumina HiSeq 2500. The second PCR ran for about 7 to 11 cycles and used a J-beta primer mix along with a sample-barcoded 5' primer. Each TCR beta cDNA molecule received a unique molecular identifier from a template-switch 5' adaptor carrying 12 random nucleotides. Each sample yielded at least 2.5 million CDR3-containing paired-end reads. All of the RNA was converted into first-strand cDNA using the Mint cDNA synthesis kit, with a TRBC-specific oligonucleotide serving as the primer. Following uracil-DNA glycosylase treatment, all cDNA underwent a first 18-cycle PCR with the universal primers M1SS and BC2_uni_R. As for how the authors treated the data: Normalization of each sample was performed by random selection of 1 million high-quality reads, each carrying a distinct molecular identifier. Reads sharing molecular identifiers were discarded rather than binned into consensus sequences. MiTCR, with a Q25 quality threshold and the strictest error-elimination algorithm, was used for CDR3 identification, clonotype clustering and error correction. A nonparametric unseen species model with Euler transformation was used to estimate lower-bound total TCR beta diversity. TCRdb redid the processing of the public reads, applying fastp at Q25 and MiXCR, and retained in-frame beta chains. Each CDR3 protein gets just one entry, which takes the most common genes and DNA from the rows behind it. The V and J calls come from TCRdb's annotation, not from the publication. This sample has fewer than 750,000 distinct CDR3 sequences in its table, and around 48% of those were observed once. In total, the top ten clones hold about 26% of the sample.

The paper's findings and limits, for the study overall: The percentage of naive T cells measured by flow cytometry correlated strongly with observed TCR beta diversity. Total diversity estimates from one million sequenced T cells were considered lower bounds and underestimates. Because the CMV infection status of the donors was unknown, age-related changes in expanded clonotypes may potentially have been confounded. Because profiling used bulk unsorted PBMCs, naive and antigen-experienced compartments could not be compared conclusively. Compared with the aged group, the long-lived group had more naive CD4+ T cells, fewer expanded clones and increased TCR diversity, a pattern suggesting age selection. As age increased, observed TCR beta diversity per million T cells dropped in a roughly linear way, and a significant reduction was already evident by age 40.

Specimen: blood. This clonotype originated in a man aged 80 or over in good health. The V and J segments used are TRBV5-1 and TRBJ2-5; the D gene assignment is ambiguous. CDR3 region: CASKIQQETQYF. The DNA sequence reads TGCGCCAGCAAAATTCAGCAAGAGACCCAGTACTTC.